The next 30 T cell receptor beta chains were all read from a single sample in a study of blood T cell repertoires in COVID-19. This table comes from immunoSEQ multiplex PCR, and its TCRdb copy is limited to in-frame clones, with some not included. The repertoire includes roughly 180,000 clones, approximately 88% of them detected once, and around 6.7% sits in the top ten. Material: peripheral blood. The receptor set was obtained from a woman aged 40 to 50 with COVID-19, enrolled during active disease.

The chain couples TRBV28 to TRBJ1-2, with 7 bases aligning to TRBD1. V lost 3 bases, J lost 6 bases, and 1 base stayed unmatched. Looked up from germline, CDR1 is MDHEN and CDR2 is SYDVKM. This CDR3 has 12 residues. The CDR3 spells CASSLRGHGYTF. CDR3 in DNA: TGTGCCAGCAGTTTGAGGGGGCATGGCTACACCTTC.

The V and J genes are TRBV4-1 and TRBJ1-3; D is perhaps TRBD1 (5 bases). The CDR3 spans 17 residues. Per the germline V gene, CDR1 is MGHRA and CDR2 is YSYEKL. The V end was cut by 5 bases, the J end by 0 bases, with 17 bases between. The CDR3 sequence is CASSDQGTISSGNTIYF. Here the CDR3 DNA reads TGCGCCAGCAGCGATCAGGGAACCATTTCCTCTGGAAACACCATATATTTT.

This chain uses TRBV4-1 with TRBJ2-1; tentative D call: TRBD2 (5 bases). Trimming left V 4 bases short and J 7 bases short, with 11 bases between. This CDR3 has 13 amino acids. CDR1 and CDR2 from the germline V gene are MGHRA and YSYEKL. The CDR3 bases are TGCGCCAGCAGCCTCGGGGATCTTAATGAGCAGTTCTTC. Translated: CASSLGDLNEQFF.

In its sample, this clone was seen many times. The chain recombines TRBV27 with TRBJ2-7; D call uncertain. CDR1 MNHEY and CDR2 SMNVEV come from the germline V gene (reference sequence). Trimming shortened V by 5 bases and J by 5 bases, and 19 bases separated the two germline ends. CDR3 length equals 15 residues. This CDR3 is CASSPEKPPYDEQYF. The CDR3 nucleotides are TGTGCCAGCAGTCCCGAGAAACCACCGTATGACGAGCAGTACTTC.

The V gene is TRBV9, the J gene TRBJ2-3; D is unresolved. V lost 0 bases and J 6 bases, leaving 8 bases between the germline ends. The CDR3 is made up of 13 amino acids. The germline V gene encodes CDR1 SGDLS and CDR2 YYNGEE. Written as DNA, the CDR3 is TGTGCCAGCAGCGTAGACTTCGGGGATACGCAGTATTTT. It specifies CASSVDFGDTQYF.

The V call is TRBV19, the J call TRBJ1-1; TRBD1 might be the D (5 bases). Germline V CDR1 and CDR2: LNHDA, SQIVND (reference sequence). The CDR3 runs to 12 residues. V was pared by 6 bases and J by 5 bases, with 10 bases between. DNA of the CDR3: TGTGCCAGTAGGGCGGGGCTGACTGAAGCTTTCTTT. Its translation is CASRAGLTEAFF.

The chain couples TRBV3-1 (or the pseudogene TRBV3-2) to TRBJ2-7, with D possibly TRBD2 on 5 matching bases. Trimming removed 1 base from V and 3 bases from J, with 13 bases in between. The germline V gene encodes CDR1 LGHDT and CDR2 YNNKEL (reference sequence). The CDR3 extends over 15 amino acids. For the CDR3, the DNA is TGTGCCAGCAGCCAAGTGTTTGCGGGCAGCTACGAGCAGTACTTC. It codes for CASSQVFAGSYEQYF.

This chain links TRBV27 with TRBJ2-2; tentatively, D is TRBD2 (6 bases). The CDR3 is 13 amino acids. Trimming removed 2 bases at V and 6 bases at J, with 7 bases between. From germline, CDR1 is MNHEY and CDR2 SMNVEV (reference sequence). DNA of the CDR3: TGTGCCAGCAGTTTAAGACTAGCCGGGGAGCTGTTTTTT. Encoded protein: CASSLRLAGELFF.

The chain joins TRBV28 to TRBJ2-1; 8 positions match TRBD1. V gave up 3 bases and J gave up 4 bases; unmatched junction bases: 8. CDR3 size: 16 residues. Per the germline V gene, CDR1 is MDHEN and CDR2 is SYDVKM. CDR3 protein: CASSFPQGARYNEQFF. CDR3 in DNA: TGTGCCAGCAGTTTCCCCCAGGGGGCTAGGTACAATGAGCAGTTCTTC.

The chain employs TRBV29-1 and TRBJ1-2; 10 bases are shared with TRBD1. After removal of 4 bases from V and 6 bases from J, the junction contained 5 bases not matched to a gene. The CDR3 has 13 amino acids. CDR1 is SQVTM and CDR2 is ANQGSEA in the germline V gene. CDR3 loop: CSVVGQGVDGYTF. The CDR3 DNA is TGCAGCGTTGTTGGACAGGGGGTGGATGGCTACACCTTC.

V usage is TRBV27 and J usage is TRBJ1-4; TRBD1 aligns across 8 bases. The CDR3 loop spans 14 amino acids. Losses at the gene ends were 5 bases for V and 4 bases for J; bases not matched to a gene: 3. Germline CDR1 reads MNHEY; CDR2 reads SMNVEV (reference sequence). CDR3 DNA: TGTGCCAGCAGTGACAGGGGAAATAATGAAAAACTGTTTTTT. Translating gives CASSDRGNNEKLFF.

This clone was detected only a few times. The V gene is TRBV7-9, the J gene TRBJ1-6, with a possible D match to TRBD1 (5 bases). V was trimmed by 5 bases and J by 3 bases, leaving 14 bases between them. CDR3 length: 16 residues. Germline V CDR1 and CDR2: SEHNR, FQNEAQ (reference sequence). DNA of the CDR3: TGTGCCAGCAGCCAGTCGTGGGGCTTCTATAATTCACCCCTCCACTTT. This translates into CASSQSWGFYNSPLHF.

This clone was detected only once. The chain combines TRBV5-1 with TRBJ2-2, with 10 bases matching TRBD2. The CDR3 has 17 residues. Germline CDR1 reads SGHRS; CDR2 reads YFSETQ. The ends lost 0 bases at V and 6 bases at J; junction bases unmatched: 8. The CDR3 DNA follows: TGCGCCAGCAGCTTGGGCCGCCTAGCGGGGGAATCCGGGGAGCTGTTTTTT. Translation: CASSLGRLAGESGELFF.

This clone was seen only once. The chain employs TRBV27 and TRBJ1-2; D remains ambiguous. Germline V gene lookup returns CDR1 MNHEY and CDR2 SMNVEV (reference sequence). The length of the CDR3 is 13 residues. Trimming shortened V by 3 bases and J by 3 bases, and 8 bases separated the two germline ends. DNA for the CDR3: TGTGCCAGCAGTTTTGTAGCGCACTATGGCTACACCTTC. Translation gives CASSFVAHYGYTF.

V is TRBV19 and J is TRBJ2-2; the match to TRBD1 covers 10 bases. Germline CDR1 reads LNHDA; CDR2 reads SQIVND (reference sequence). CDR3 length equals 15 residues. V shed 6 bases and J 4 bases; nucleotides not matched to a gene: 5. Written as DNA, the CDR3 is TGTGCCAGTAGAAGGGACAGGGGTATCACCGGGGAGCTGTTTTTT. Protein product: CASRRDRGITGELFF.

The chain is built from TRBV9 and TRBJ1-1, with D perhaps matching TRBD1 (5 bases). V lost 4 bases and J lost 4, with 14 bases in between. Germline V gene data show CDR1 as SGDLS and CDR2 as YYNGEE. The CDR3 spans 14 residues. CDR3 region: CASSSTVGGTEAFF. The CDR3 DNA sequence: TGTGCCAGCAGCTCTACCGTGGGGGGCACTGAAGCTTTCTTT.

The gene calls are TRBV5-1 and TRBJ2-7, with 12 bases matching TRBD2. The CDR3 loop spans 16 amino acids. V lost 0 bases and J lost 3; bases outside the gene matches: 4. Germline values: CDR1 SGHRS, CDR2 YFSETQ. The CDR3 sequence is CASSLGLAGVNYEQYF. DNA for the CDR3: TGCGCCAGCAGCTTGGGACTAGCGGGAGTAAACTACGAGCAGTACTTC.

The chain is built from TRBV11-2 and TRBJ1-2, with TRBD1 matching 9 bases. There are 17 residues in the CDR3. The V gene's germline CDR1 is SGHAT and CDR2 FQNNGV. V lost 5 bases and J lost 7; bases outside the gene matches: 17. CDR3 sequence: CASSRVWDPQGASGYTF. CDR3 DNA sequence: TGTGCCAGCAGCCGCGTGTGGGATCCACAGGGGGCAAGTGGCTACACCTTC.

This chain connects TRBV18 to TRBJ1-1; D remains ambiguous. The CDR3 runs to 14 residues. The V and J ends lost 2 bases and 1 base respectively, with 8 bases between them. Germline CDR1 reads KGHSH; CDR2 reads LQKENI. The CDR3 here is CASSPTPGNTEAFF. CDR3 bases: TGTGCCAGCTCACCAACCCCGGGGAACACTGAAGCTTTCTTT.

The chain has TRBV5-5 and TRBJ1-3; no firm D call. CDR3 length: 15 residues. CDR1 SGHKS and CDR2 YYEKEE come from the germline V gene (reference sequence). Trimming shortened V by 2 bases and J by 4 bases, and 13 bases separated the two germline ends. For the CDR3, the DNA is TGTGCCAGCAGCTTTTTAGGCGAGGGCGGAAACACCATATATTTT. Translating it yields CASSFLGEGGNTIYF.

This chain connects TRBV25-1 to TRBJ1-6, with D perhaps TRBD1 (6 bases). CDR1 MGHDK and CDR2 SYGVNS come from the germline V gene. Trimming took 2 bases from V and 9 from J, leaving 17 bases between them. CDR3 length: 16 amino acids. CDR3 protein: CASSERTGSSSSPLHF. The CDR3 DNA reads TGTGCCAGCAGTGAAAGAACAGGGAGTAGCTCTTCACCCCTCCACTTT.

This chain joins TRBV9 and TRBJ1-6; D gene ambiguous. CDR1 SGDLS and CDR2 YYNGEE come from the germline V gene. V shed 0 bases and J shed 2 bases, with 6 bases lying between them. The CDR3 is 15 residues long. The CDR3 here is CASSVEQAYNSPLHF. The DNA for the CDR3 is TGTGCCAGCAGCGTAGAGCAGGCCTATAATTCACCCCTCCACTTT.

This clone rates as medium-sized. The chain joins TRBV6-1 to TRBJ2-1; 8 bases map to TRBD2. V lost 3 bases and J lost 2; bases outside the gene matches: 6. The CDR3 length is 16 residues. The V gene's germline CDR1 is MNHNS and CDR2 SASEGT. The CDR3 DNA follows: TGTGCCAGCAGTGAGAGTAGCGGGGAGGCCTACAATGAGCAGTTCTTC. It is translated as CASSESSGEAYNEQFF.

The V and J genes are TRBV10-1 and TRBJ2-3; D might be TRBD1 (5 bases). Trimming stripped 4 bases from V and 9 bases from J, with 8 bases between. From germline, CDR1 is WNHNN and CDR2 SYGVQD (reference sequence). The CDR3 is 11 amino acids. Written as DNA, the CDR3 is TGCGCCAGCAGTGCCCAGGGAACGCAGTATTTT. This gives the protein CASSAQGTQYF.

The chain joins TRBV27 to TRBJ1-6; perhaps TRBD1 as D (6 bases). Germline V gene data show CDR1 as MNHEY and CDR2 as SMNVEV (reference sequence). Trimming cost V 6 bases and J 4 bases, with 10 bases left between them. CDR3 size: 14 residues. In nucleotides, the CDR3 is TGTGCCAGCAGGGAACAGGGATATAATTCACCCCTCCACTTT. It is translated as CASREQGYNSPLHF.

This chain joins TRBV5-1 and TRBJ1-1, with a weak D call TRBD1 (5 bases). Germline assignment: CDR1 SGHRS and CDR2 YFSETQ. The V end lost 0 bases, the J end lost 1 base, and 7 bases lay between the germline ends. This CDR3 is 14 amino acids long. The CDR3 DNA is TGCGCCAGCAGCTTGGGACAGCAGAACACTGAAGCTTTCTTT. Translating it yields CASSLGQQNTEAFF.

The sample holds a few counts of this clone. The chain joins TRBV27 to TRBJ1-3; D perhaps matches TRBD1 (5 bases). Trimming stripped 4 bases from V and 8 bases from J, with 27 bases between. This CDR3 is built from 18 residues. The germline gives CDR1 MNHEY, CDR2 SMNVEV (reference sequence). In DNA form, the CDR3 reads TGTGCCAGCAGTTCTCCCCCATACGACACCGGGGGTTTTGACACCATATATTTT. As protein: CASSSPPYDTGGFDTIYF.

The chain links TRBV19 to TRBJ1-2; perhaps TRBD1 as D (6 bases). The germline CDR1 and CDR2 sequences are LNHDA and SQIVND (reference sequence). This CDR3 is 13 amino acids long. V dropped 7 bases and J dropped 3 bases, with 12 bases sitting between them. CDR3 sequence (DNA): TGTGCCAGTACCTATAAGGGGGACTATGGCTACACCTTC. It specifies CASTYKGDYGYTF.

Here the CDR3 reads CASSRGGQPQHF. CDR3 nucleotide sequence: TGTGCCAGCAGTCGAGGGGGCCAGCCCCAGCATTTT. This chain links TRBV9 with TRBJ1-5, with 7 bases identical to TRBD1. Germline loops: CDR1 SGDLS, CDR2 YYNGEE. This CDR3 is built from 12 residues. V was pared by 5 bases and J by 7 bases, with 3 bases of the junction left unmatched.

The chain is built from TRBV7-8 and TRBJ1-1; 7 bases line up with TRBD1. The J segment lost 0 bases and the V segment lost 7 bases, leaving 8 bases of the junction unmatched. The CDR3 covers 15 residues. The germline gives CDR1 SGHVS, CDR2 FQNEAQ. The CDR3 sequence is CASTVDRALNTEAFF. The CDR3 DNA reads TGTGCCAGCACAGTAGACAGGGCTCTGAACACTGAAGCTTTCTTT.